A selection of T cell receptor beta chains follows, all from one sample in a study of control samples from healthy donors and cancer patients. Libraries were prepared by immunoSEQ multiplex PCR; TCRdb keeps only in-frame clonotypes and omits some of them. The repertoire holds about 250,000 clones, with more than 65% as singletons. The sample comprised PBMCs. The origin of the receptors is a woman aged 55-75 years with lung cancer. CDR3s include the opening cysteine and the closing phenylalanine or tryptophan. D genes are given only for firm matches. For some rows the clone size is stated as once, few or many, or as a class when expanded; others skip it.

D gene | J gene | clone size | V gene | CDR3 DNA | CDR3 protein
TRBD1 | TRBJ2-2 | - | TRBV7-3 | TGTGCCAGCAGCACCTTAACCGGGACAGGGCTCACCGGGGAGCTGTTTTTT | CASSTLTGTGLTGELFF
TRBD2 | TRBJ2-7 | once | TRBV6-6 | TGTGCCAGCACGTTAAGGGCCGGGACTAGTGACTACGAGCAGTACTTC | CASTLRAGTSDYEQYF
TRBD1 | TRBJ2-7 | few | TRBV5-1 | TGCGCCAGCAGCCTCAGCCCCGGGACAGGGGACTACGAGCAGTACTTC | CASSLSPGTGDYEQYF
TRBD1 | TRBJ2-3 | - | TRBV5-4 | TGTGCCAGCAGCACGCCGGCAGGGGGCGGCACAGATACGCAGTATTTT | CASSTPAGGGTDTQYF
- | TRBJ2-1 | - | TRBV3-1/TRBV3-2 | TGTGCCAGCAGCCGATTTACTAGTCCTCCCCTGTCAGAGCAGTTCTTC | CASSRFTSPPLSEQFF
TRBD1 | TRBJ2-1 | - | TRBV28 | TGTGCCAGCAGTTCCGGGACAGCGTACTACAATGAGCAGTTCTTC | CASSSGTAYYNEQFF
- | TRBJ2-2 | - | TRBV5-4 | TGTGCCAGCAGCTTGGCCCAACAGAACACCGGGGAGCTGTTTTTT | CASSLAQQNTGELFF
TRBD2 | TRBJ2-1 | - | TRBV30 | TGTGCCTGGAGTGTACAACTAGCGGGAGGAAATGAGCAGTTCTTC | CAWSVQLAGGNEQFF
- | TRBJ2-6 | - | TRBV5-1 | TGCGCCAGCAGCTTGACGGCCGTCTCTGGGGCCAACGTCCTGACTTTC | CASSLTAVSGANVLTF
- | TRBJ2-7 | - | TRBV2 | TGTGCCAGCACCAGAAGCGTCGCCTACGAGCAGTACTTC | CASTRSVAYEQYF
- | TRBJ2-3 | - | TRBV20-1 | TGCAGTGCTAGTACTTCCGGAGAGGGGAACACAGATACGCAGTATTTT | CSASTSGEGNTDTQYF
- | TRBJ1-1 | - | TRBV5-8 | TGTGCCAGCAGCTTGGTCCGGGGGGCCACTGAAGCTTTCTTT | CASSLVRGATEAFF
- | TRBJ2-2 | - | TRBV19 | TGTGCCAGTAGTACCACAGGCGGACTCACCGGGGAGCTGTTTTTT | CASSTTGGLTGELFF
TRBD1 | TRBJ1-1 | few | TRBV5-6 | TGTGCCAGCAGCTTGGCAGGGGGCCAGACTGAAGCTTTCTTT | CASSLAGGQTEAFF
- | TRBJ2-7 | - | TRBV4-1 | TGCGCCAGCAGCCCAGGCCTGACCCCTCTGTCGAAGCAGTACTTC | CASSPGLTPLSKQYF
TRBD1 | TRBJ2-3 | few | TRBV30 | TGTGCCTGCCAGGACAGGGAACGCACAGATACGCAGTATTTT | CACQDRERTDTQYF
- | TRBJ1-4 | - | TRBV27 | TGTGCCAGCAGTTCCTTACAGACAACTAATGAAAAACTGTTTTTT | CASSSLQTTNEKLFF
TRBD1 | TRBJ1-5 | - | TRBV2 | TGTGCCAGCAGCGAATCAGACAGGGCCACTCAGCCCCAGCATTTT | CASSESDRATQPQHF
- | TRBJ1-1 | - | TRBV3-1/TRBV3-2 | TGTGCCAGCAGTAAAAGGGGAGAGACTGAAGCTTTCTTT | CASSKRGETEAFF
TRBD1 | TRBJ1-6 | - | TRBV30 | TGTGCCTGGAGTGTGGGACAGGGGCTCTCACCCCTCCACTTT | CAWSVGQGLSPLHF
TRBD1 | TRBJ1-4 | once | TRBV19 | TGTGCCAGTGGCCGCGGGACAGGGGAGGAAAAACTGTTTTTT | CASGRGTGEEKLFF
- | TRBJ2-3 | - | TRBV5-1 | TGCGCCAGCAGCTCAACAGAGTTACGGCTAGAAGGTACGCAGTATTTT | CASSSTELRLEGTQYF
- | TRBJ1-1 | - | TRBV28 | TGTGCCAGCAGTCCTCGACTGGATGCTGAAGCTTTCTTT | CASSPRLDAEAFF
TRBD1 | TRBJ1-5 | - | TRBV18 | TGTGCCAGCTCACCGACCGGGACAGGGGGCGAGCAGCCCCAGCATTTT | CASSPTGTGGEQPQHF
- | TRBJ1-2 | - | TRBV11-2 | TGTGCCAGCAGCCGTACGCGGGGGAGCTATGGCTACACCTTC | CASSRTRGSYGYTF
- | TRBJ2-1 | once | TRBV5-6 | TGTGCCAGCAGCTCGGCCCCCGGGACGGTTTACAATGAGCAGTTCTTC | CASSSAPGTVYNEQFF
TRBD1 | TRBJ2-5 | - | TRBV5-1 | TGCGCCAGCAGCTTGACAGGGGGCGTTATTGTAGAGACCCAGTACTTC | CASSLTGGVIVETQYF
TRBD1 | TRBJ2-5 | - | TRBV7-8 | TGTGCCAGCAGCTTAGAGGCAGGGGGAGAGACCCAGTACTTC | CASSLEAGGETQYF
- | TRBJ2-1 | - | TRBV27 | TGTGCCAGCAGTTTAAGTACGATAGCCGCTAACAATGAGCAGTTCTTC | CASSLSTIAANNEQFF
- | TRBJ1-5 | - | TRBV19 | TGTGCCAGTAGTATAGTAGCACCCGGCAATCAGCCCCAGCATTTT | CASSIVAPGNQPQHF
TRBD1 | TRBJ2-3 | - | TRBV5-4 | TGTGCCAGCAGCTTGGGTGGGGCGGGACAGGGCCTCACAGATACGCAGTATTTT | CASSLGGAGQGLTDTQYF
TRBD1 | TRBJ2-5 | - | TRBV28 | TGTGCCAGCAGTTTGGCCGGGACAGGGCAGAGGGAGCAGTACTTC | CASSLAGTGQREQYF
- | TRBJ1-4 | - | TRBV11-1 | TGTGCCAGCAGCCCCCGGGCCGCAACTAATGAAAAACTGTTTTTT | CASSPRAATNEKLFF
- | TRBJ2-1 | - | TRBV21-1 | TGTGCCAGCAGCAAGGAGGGGGCCGATGAGCAGTTCTTC | CASSKEGADEQFF
- | TRBJ1-4 | once | TRBV7-9 | TGTGCCAGCAGCCTAAGGGGGGGAGAGAATGAAAAACTGTTTTTT | CASSLRGGENEKLFF
TRBD1 | TRBJ1-5 | - | TRBV28 | TGTGCCAGCAGAATCGGGAACAGGGGTAGCAATCAGCCCCAGCATTTT | CASRIGNRGSNQPQHF
TRBD2 | TRBJ2-7 | - | TRBV28 | TGTGCCAGCAGTTCGAGGACTAGCGGGAGGTCTAGCTCCTACGAGCAGTACTTC | CASSSRTSGRSSSYEQYF
- | TRBJ1-5 | - | TRBV2 | TGTGCCAGCAGCCTCTCGAGGGTAAGCAATCAGCCCCAGCATTTT | CASSLSRVSNQPQHF
- | TRBJ1-6 | - | TRBV7-6 | TGTGCCAGCAGCTCCCTGATAAATTCACCCCTCCACTTT | CASSSLINSPLHF
- | TRBJ2-2 | - | TRBV5-1 | TGCGCCAGCAGCGGAATGGGACTTGTCACCGGGGAGCTGTTTTTT | CASSGMGLVTGELFF
TRBD1 | TRBJ2-1 | - | TRBV9 | TGTGCCAGCGGACAGGTCGCGCAGTTCTTC | CASGQVAQFF
- | TRBJ1-1 | - | TRBV6-5 | TGTGCCAGCAGTTACGACGCCTTGAACACTGAAGCTTTCTTT | CASSYDALNTEAFF
- | TRBJ1-4 | medium-sized | TRBV14 | TGTGCCAGCAGCCAAGTTGGAGGCCCGGAAAAACTGTTTTTT | CASSQVGGPEKLFF
TRBD1 | TRBJ2-5 | - | TRBV25-1 | TGTGCCAGCAGTGGTCAGGGGGTGGAGACCCAGTACTTC | CASSGQGVETQYF
- | TRBJ1-5 | once | TRBV4-2 | TGTGCCAGCAGCCAAGACAGGTTCGGTCAGCCCCAGCATTTT | CASSQDRFGQPQHF
TRBD1 | TRBJ2-7 | - | TRBV9 | TGTGCCAGCAGCGCCGACAGGGGGCTCTTTGGCGAGCAGTACTTC | CASSADRGLFGEQYF
- | TRBJ1-4 | - | TRBV6-6 | TGTGCCAGCAGTCTTCAGGGCGAAAAACTGTTTTTT | CASSLQGEKLFF
- | TRBJ1-5 | - | TRBV4-1 | TGCGCCAGCAGCCGTGAGGGTTTGGATCAGCCCCAGCATTTT | CASSREGLDQPQHF
TRBD2 | TRBJ2-1 | - | TRBV6-2/TRBV6-3 | TGTGCCAGCAGCCAGCTAGCGGGAGGCTTTGGTGAGCAGTTCTTC | CASSQLAGGFGEQFF
- | TRBJ2-5 | - | TRBV7-9 | TGTGCCAGCCGTCCGGTGGGCATATGGCCCGGAGGGGAGACCCAGTACTTC | CASRPVGIWPGGETQYF
TRBD1 | TRBJ1-6 | - | TRBV19 | TGTGCCAGTCGAACCGTCTGGACAGGGGATTCACCCCTCCACTTT | CASRTVWTGDSPLHF
TRBD1 | TRBJ1-5 | - | TRBV28 | TGTGCCAGCAGGCAGGGGGCTTCGGATCAGCCCCAGCATTTT | CASRQGASDQPQHF
- | TRBJ1-6 | - | TRBV2 | TGTGCCAGCAGCTACACAGGGCCCAATAATTCACCCCTCCACTTT | CASSYTGPNNSPLHF
- | TRBJ1-5 | - | TRBV19 | TGTGCCAGTAGTTTCGGGGGGGGCGGTCAGCCCCAGCATTTT | CASSFGGGGQPQHF